The clone carrying this T cell receptor beta chain appeared a few times. Its antigen is unknown. The sample comes from a study of cytomegalovirus exposure and HLA in healthy donors. Study-wide results and caveats: Associated with cytomegalovirus, according to the listing, were 150 to 200 TCR beta chains. Per published reports, the classifier diagnosed cytomegalovirus status with high specificity and sensitivity.

In the PCR, 60 Vbeta and 13 Jbeta primers were used. Sequenced by immunoSEQ multiplex PCR; TCRdb stores in-frame clones only, minus some. The sample lists under 110,000 clones, 75% seen once, with 2% to 3% in the top ten. V trimming: 8 bases; J trimming: 6 bases; junction bases outside the gene matches: 5. Germline lookup yields CDR1 MNHEY and CDR2 SVGAGI. This CDR3 contains 14 residues. The material sequenced was PBMCs. This rearrangement joins TRBV6-5 to TRBJ1-5; 12 nucleotides match TRBD1. The receptor comes from a man aged 35 to 55 in good health and CMV-seronegative. The CDR3 region is CASRGQGAGQPQHF. DNA for the CDR3: TGTGCCAGCCGGGGACAGGGGGCCGGTCAGCCCCAGCATTTT.